The 4 T cell receptor beta chains presented below share a single source sample, sequenced in a study of cytomegalovirus exposure and HLA in healthy donors. The PCR was carried out with 60 Vbeta primers and 13 Jbeta primers. The protocol was immunoSEQ multiplex PCR, while the TCRdb copy is restricted to in-frame clones and leaves out a portion. The sample has 95,000 to 100,000 clones, about three quarters seen once. The source material was PBMCs. The receptors here all came from a human donor in good health.

The rearrangement joins TRBV5-5 to TRBJ1-3; 8 bases map to TRBD1. The V gene's germline CDR1 is SGHKS and CDR2 YYEKEE (reference sequence). V lost 3 bases and J lost 9; bases outside the gene matches: 11. The CDR3 loop spans 15 amino acids. This chain's CDR3 is CASSSTGGGRSTIYF. The CDR3 bases are TGTGCCAGCAGCTCAACAGGGGGGGGTCGAAGCACCATATATTTT.

CDR3 loop: CASSIGRLNNEQFF. For the CDR3, the DNA is TGTGCCAGTAGTATAGGCAGATTAAACAATGAGCAGTTCTTC. The gene calls are TRBV19 and TRBJ2-1; no clear D. V shed 1 base and J shed 5 bases, with 9 bases lying between them. Germline CDR1 and CDR2: LNHDA and SQIVND (reference sequence). The CDR3 consists of 14 residues. The variable domain in full, with the rest retrieved from reference TRBV19 and TRBJ2-1, is DGGITQSPKYLFRKEGQNVTLSCEQNLNHDAMYWYRQDPGQGLRLIYYSQIVNDFQKGDIAEGYSVSREKKESFPLTVTSAQKNPTAFYLCASSIGRLNNEQFFGPGTRLTVL.

This chain links TRBV6-1 with TRBJ2-7, with 11 bases fitting TRBD2. Germline CDR1 and CDR2: MNHNS and SASEGT. CDR3 length: 15 amino acids. The V gene end was trimmed by 4 bases and the J gene end by 2 bases; junction bases not matched to a gene: 4. CDR3 amino acids: CASSGGTSGTYEQYF. CDR3 in DNA: TGTGCCAGCAGTGGAGGGACTAGCGGCACCTACGAGCAGTACTTC.

This chain links TRBV2 with TRBJ2-3; 10 nucleotides match TRBD2. This CDR3 has 17 residues. CDR1 SNHLY and CDR2 FYNNEI come from the germline V gene. CDR3 DNA sequence: TGTCCGGTAGGGCTAGCGGGGGCCCAGGGGAGCACAGATACGCAGTATTTT. Protein product: CPVGLAGAQGSTDTQYF. Full variable domain (outside the CDR3, taken from reference TRBV2 and TRBJ2-3): EPEVTQTPSHQVTQMGQEVILRCVPISNHLYFYWYRQILGQKVEFLVSFYNNEISEKSEIFDDQFSVERPDGSNFTLKIRSTKLEDSAMYFCPVGLAGAQGSTDTQYFGPGTRLTVL.